A selection of T cell receptor beta chains follows, all from one sample in a study of cytomegalovirus exposure and HLA in healthy donors. The data were produced by immunoSEQ multiplex PCR, yet TCRdb's version contains in-frame clones alone and is incomplete. Among tens of thousands of clones listed, roughly 70% were seen once. Sequences were obtained from PBMCs. The receptors originated from a man aged 55 to 70 in good health and CMV-seropositive. CDR3s include the opening cysteine and the closing phenylalanine or tryptophan. D genes are given only for firm matches. The size entry is marked missing in some rows and otherwise reads once, few, many or a size class.

v_gene	abundance	j_gene	d_gene	CDR3nt	CDR3aa
TRBV7-8	-	TRBJ1-1	-	TGTGCCAGCAGCTTAAACGGGGGCACTGAAGCTTTCTTT	CASSLNGGTEAFF
TRBV4-1	-	TRBJ1-1	TRBD1	TGCGCCAGCAGCCAACGACAGGGCCGCTCTGACACTGAAGCTTTCTTT	CASSQRQGRSDTEAFF
TRBV7-8	-	TRBJ2-2	-	TGTGCCAGCAGCCCAGAAGGGGGGGCCGGGGAGCTGTTTTTT	CASSPEGGAGELFF
TRBV5-1	-	TRBJ2-1	TRBD2	TGCGCCAGCAGCTCCGTTAGCGGGGCCTACAATGAGCAGTTCTTC	CASSSVSGAYNEQFF
TRBV7-9	few	TRBJ1-1	-	TGTGCCAGCAGCTTTGTCAGGGCGAAGACTGAAGCTTTCTTT	CASSFVRAKTEAFF
TRBV13	-	TRBJ1-4	TRBD1	TGTGCCAGCAGCTTAGGGGGACAGGGGGCGGAAAAACTGTTTTTT	CASSLGGQGAEKLFF
TRBV19	few	TRBJ1-4	-	TGTGCCAGTAGTCCGCTCAGGGAAACTAATGAAAAACTGTTTTTT	CASSPLRETNEKLFF
TRBV27	-	TRBJ2-7	TRBD1	TGTGCCACCACGCTACAGGGGAGCAACGAGCAGTACTTC	CATTLQGSNEQYF
TRBV11-2	-	TRBJ1-2	-	TGTGCCAGCAGCTTAGTCATTAAGGCAGGGGACCCTGGCTACACCTTC	CASSLVIKAGDPGYTF
TRBV28	-	TRBJ2-1	-	TGTGCCAGCAACAACAGGGTCAAATTAGGCAATGAGCAGTTCTTC	CASNNRVKLGNEQFF
TRBV5-1	-	TRBJ2-1	TRBD2	TGCGCCAGCAGCGCGAGGGGACTAGCGGGAGAAGGTGAGCAGTTCTTC	CASSARGLAGEGEQFF
TRBV7-2	-	TRBJ2-5	TRBD2	TGTGCCAGCAGCCTCGGGACTAGCGGGCCTCAAGAGACCCAGTACTTC	CASSLGTSGPQETQYF
TRBV2	medium-sized	TRBJ1-5	-	TGTGCCAGCAGGGCGACAGGTGGTAACAATCAGCCCCAGCATTTT	CASRATGGNNQPQHF
TRBV7-2	-	TRBJ1-5	-	TGTGCCAGCAGCTTCGTGGAGAATCAGCCCCAGCATTTT	CASSFVENQPQHF
TRBV2	-	TRBJ1-2	TRBD1	TGTGCCAGCAGCCGGTCCGGGACAGGCTTTGACTATGGCTACACCTTC	CASSRSGTGFDYGYTF
TRBV9	-	TRBJ1-6	-	TGTGCCAGCAGTGGTGGGGGGGATAATTCACCCCTCCACTTT	CASSGGGDNSPLHF
TRBV7-9	-	TRBJ1-1	TRBD1	TGTGCCAGCAGTCGGGGACAGGTTAACACTGAAGCTTTCTTT	CASSRGQVNTEAFF
TRBV6-1	-	TRBJ1-2	TRBD1	TGTGCCAGCAGAGCCACAGGGGGCTATGGCTACACCTTC	CASRATGGYGYTF
TRBV28	-	TRBJ2-2	TRBD1	TGTGCCAGCAGTAAGATAACAGGGGGAGCCAACACCGGGGAGCTGTTTTTT	CASSKITGGANTGELFF
TRBV4-1	-	TRBJ2-7	-	TGCGCCAGCAGCCTACAATTTTCGGGGGCGGGCAGGGGGATTCCCTACGAGCAGTACTTC	CASSLQFSGAGRGIPYEQYF
TRBV27	-	TRBJ2-3	TRBD2	TGTGCCAGCACTCCCTCTAGCGGGTATACGCAGTATTTT	CASTPSSGYTQYF
TRBV6-5	-	TRBJ2-5	-	TGTGCCGGGGGAAACCCACGGGACATATGGGAGACCCAGTACTTC	CAGGNPRDIWETQYF
TRBV2	-	TRBJ1-1	-	TGTGCCAGCAGGCCCCGGGGGGCGCGCACTGAAGCTTTCTTT	CASRPRGARTEAFF
TRBV5-6	-	TRBJ2-2	TRBD1	TGTGCCAGCAGCTTGACCGGGACAGGGTTCACCGGGGAGCTGTTTTTT	CASSLTGTGFTGELFF
TRBV6-5	-	TRBJ1-2	-	TGTGCCAGCAGTCTCAATCAGGGATTCTCCTATGGCTACACCTTC	CASSLNQGFSYGYTF
TRBV7-9	-	TRBJ1-3	-	TGTGCCAGCAGCTTATCAGGTACCTCTGGAAACACCATATATTTT	CASSLSGTSGNTIYF
TRBV13	-	TRBJ2-7	-	TGTGCCAGCAGCTTAATGGGCAGACACTCCTACGAGCAGTACTTC	CASSLMGRHSYEQYF
TRBV19	-	TRBJ2-7	TRBD2	TGTGCCAGTAGTACCCTACTAGCGGGAGGCTACGAGCAGTACTTC	CASSTLLAGGYEQYF
TRBV2	-	TRBJ1-2	-	TGTGCCAGCCACGGACAGCCCTATGGCTACACCTTC	CASHGQPYGYTF
TRBV10-1	-	TRBJ2-7	-	TGCGCCAGCAGTGACCTACAGGGTTCCGACGAGCAGTACTTC	CASSDLQGSDEQYF
TRBV6-5	-	TRBJ1-2	TRBD1	TGTGCCAGCAGTTGGAGGACAGGAAACTATGGCTACACCTTC	CASSWRTGNYGYTF
TRBV5-1	-	TRBJ2-5	TRBD2	TGCGCCAGCAGCTCACTAGCGGGAGGATCCCCAGAGACCCAGTACTTC	CASSSLAGGSPETQYF
TRBV12-5	-	TRBJ1-5	-	TGTGCTCCGGTGCCAAAAGGGGCTTCGCGAACTACTAGCAATCAGCCCCAGCATTTT	CAPVPKGASRTTSNQPQHF
TRBV28	-	TRBJ2-1	TRBD2	TGTGCCAGCAGTTTATTGGGGGGGAGGGCCGGAAATGAGCAGTTCTTC	CASSLLGGRAGNEQFF
TRBV15	few	TRBJ2-7	TRBD1	TGTGCCACCAGCAGAGTCCGGACAGGCCCCTACGAGCAGTACTTC	CATSRVRTGPYEQYF
TRBV6-6	-	TRBJ1-2	-	TGTGCCAGCAGGGTTTCAGGGACTAACTATGGCTACACCTTC	CASRVSGTNYGYTF
TRBV28	-	TRBJ1-4	TRBD1	TGTGCCAGCAGTTTAGCGGACAGGGGCGGTACCGAAAAACTGTTTTTT	CASSLADRGGTEKLFF
TRBV28	once	TRBJ2-3	TRBD2	TGTGCCAGCAGTTTAGGGACTAGAGGTACGCAGTATTTT	CASSLGTRGTQYF
TRBV7-9	-	TRBJ1-2	-	TGTGCCAGCAGCTTCTGGGGGGGTGCCTATGGCTACACCTTC	CASSFWGGAYGYTF
TRBV7-8	few	TRBJ2-7	-	TGTGCCAGCAGCTTAGGTCAAAGCCCATCCTACGAGCAGTACTTC	CASSLGQSPSYEQYF
TRBV7-8	once	TRBJ2-7	-	TGTGCCAGCAGCTTAGCCCTAGCGAGGAACTACGAGCAGTACTTC	CASSLALARNYEQYF
TRBV20-1	-	TRBJ1-1	TRBD1	TGCAGTGCTGACAGGGGCACTGAAGCTTTCTTT	CSADRGTEAFF
TRBV5-4	-	TRBJ2-2	TRBD2	TGTGCCAGCAGCGAGGGACTAGCGGAAGGGAACACCGGGGAGCTGTTTTTT	CASSEGLAEGNTGELFF